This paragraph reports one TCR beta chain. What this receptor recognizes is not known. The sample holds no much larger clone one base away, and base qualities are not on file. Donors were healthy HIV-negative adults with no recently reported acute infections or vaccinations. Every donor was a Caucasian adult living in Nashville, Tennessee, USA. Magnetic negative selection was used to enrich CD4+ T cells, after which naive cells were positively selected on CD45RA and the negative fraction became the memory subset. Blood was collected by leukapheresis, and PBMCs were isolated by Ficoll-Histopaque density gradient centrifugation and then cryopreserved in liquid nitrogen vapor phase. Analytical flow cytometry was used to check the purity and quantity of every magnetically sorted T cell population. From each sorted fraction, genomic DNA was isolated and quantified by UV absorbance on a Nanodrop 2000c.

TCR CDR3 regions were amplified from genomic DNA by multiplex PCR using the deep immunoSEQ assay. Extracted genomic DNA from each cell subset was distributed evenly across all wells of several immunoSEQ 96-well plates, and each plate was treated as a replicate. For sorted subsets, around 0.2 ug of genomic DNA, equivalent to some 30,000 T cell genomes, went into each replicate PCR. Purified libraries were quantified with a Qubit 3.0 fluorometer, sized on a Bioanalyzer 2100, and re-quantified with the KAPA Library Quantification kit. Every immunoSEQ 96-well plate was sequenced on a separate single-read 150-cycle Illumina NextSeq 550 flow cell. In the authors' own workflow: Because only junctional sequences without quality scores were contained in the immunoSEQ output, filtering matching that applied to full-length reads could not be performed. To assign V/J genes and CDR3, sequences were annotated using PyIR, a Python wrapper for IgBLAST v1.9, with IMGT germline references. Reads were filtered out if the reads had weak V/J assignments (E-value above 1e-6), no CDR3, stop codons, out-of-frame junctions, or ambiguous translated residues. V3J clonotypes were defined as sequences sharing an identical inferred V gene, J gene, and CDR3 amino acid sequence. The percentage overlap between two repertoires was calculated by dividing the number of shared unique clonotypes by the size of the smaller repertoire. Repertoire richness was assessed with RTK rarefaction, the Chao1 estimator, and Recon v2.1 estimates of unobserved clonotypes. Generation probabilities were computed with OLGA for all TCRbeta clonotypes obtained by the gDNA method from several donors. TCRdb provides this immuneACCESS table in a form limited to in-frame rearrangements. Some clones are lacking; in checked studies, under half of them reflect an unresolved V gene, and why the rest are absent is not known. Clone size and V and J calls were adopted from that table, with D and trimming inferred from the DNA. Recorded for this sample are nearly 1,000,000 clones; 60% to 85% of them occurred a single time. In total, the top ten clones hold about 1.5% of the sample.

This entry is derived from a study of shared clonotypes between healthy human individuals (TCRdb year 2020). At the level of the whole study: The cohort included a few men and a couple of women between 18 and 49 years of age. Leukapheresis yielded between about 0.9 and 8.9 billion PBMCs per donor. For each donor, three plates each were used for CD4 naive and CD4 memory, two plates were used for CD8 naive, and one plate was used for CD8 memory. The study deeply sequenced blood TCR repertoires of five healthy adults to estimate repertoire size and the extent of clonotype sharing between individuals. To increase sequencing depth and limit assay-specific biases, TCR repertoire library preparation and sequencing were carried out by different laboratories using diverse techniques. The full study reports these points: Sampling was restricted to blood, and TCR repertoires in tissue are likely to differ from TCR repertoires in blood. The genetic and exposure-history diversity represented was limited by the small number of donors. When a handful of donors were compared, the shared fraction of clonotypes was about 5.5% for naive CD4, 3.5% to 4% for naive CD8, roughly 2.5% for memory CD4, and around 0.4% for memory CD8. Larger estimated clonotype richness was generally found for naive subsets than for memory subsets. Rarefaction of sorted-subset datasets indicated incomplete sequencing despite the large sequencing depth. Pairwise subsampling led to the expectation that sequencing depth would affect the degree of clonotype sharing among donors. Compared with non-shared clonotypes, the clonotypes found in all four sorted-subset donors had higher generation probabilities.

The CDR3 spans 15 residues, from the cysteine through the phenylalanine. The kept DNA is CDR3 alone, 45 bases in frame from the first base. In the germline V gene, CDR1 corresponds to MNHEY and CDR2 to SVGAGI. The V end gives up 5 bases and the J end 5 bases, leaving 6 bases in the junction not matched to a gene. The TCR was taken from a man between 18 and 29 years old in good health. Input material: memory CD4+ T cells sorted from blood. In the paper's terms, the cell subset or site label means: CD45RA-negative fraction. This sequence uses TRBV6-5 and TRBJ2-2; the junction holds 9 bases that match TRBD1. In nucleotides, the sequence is TGTGCCAGCAGTCGTCCCGGGACAGGGACCGGGGAGCTGTTTTTT. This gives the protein CASSRPGTGTGELFF.